The entry that follows covers one TCR beta chain sequence. What it binds is unknown. These data originate in a study of cytomegalovirus exposure and HLA in healthy donors. General study findings and limits: Reportedly, diagnosis of cytomegalovirus status by the classifier showed high specificity and sensitivity. Likely technical artifact: a cluster of highly shared sequence variants. Available immune exposure information was restricted to CMV serostatus only. Later analysis identified a missense DCLRE1C variant that was linked to TCR beta V- and J-gene trimming.

J lost 0 bases, V lost 3 bases, and 8 bases had no gene match. Germline CDR1 KGHSH, CDR2 LQKENI. CDR3 length: 18 amino acids. It was with 60 Vbeta and 13 Jbeta primers that the PCR ran. TCRdb's copy holds only in-frame clones and misses some; the assay was immunoSEQ multiplex PCR. The sample lists under 150,000 clones; around 81% were seen once. The receptor's source is a male donor in good health and CMV-seronegative. The J gene is TRBJ2-2, the V gene TRBV18; 9 nucleotides line up with TRBD2. Sequenced input: PBMCs. The CDR3 DNA sequence: TGTGCCAGCTCACCGATAGCGGGAGCCCACCCGAACACCGGGGAGCTGTTTTTT. Encoded protein: CASSPIAGAHPNTGELFF.